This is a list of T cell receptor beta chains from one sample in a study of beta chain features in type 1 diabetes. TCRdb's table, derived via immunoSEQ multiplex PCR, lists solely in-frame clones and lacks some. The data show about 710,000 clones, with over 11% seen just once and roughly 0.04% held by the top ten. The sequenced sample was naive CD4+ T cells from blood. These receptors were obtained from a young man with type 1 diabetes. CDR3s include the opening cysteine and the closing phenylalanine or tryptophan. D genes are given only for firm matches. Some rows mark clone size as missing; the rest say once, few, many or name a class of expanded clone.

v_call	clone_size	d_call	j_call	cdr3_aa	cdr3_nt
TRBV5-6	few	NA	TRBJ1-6	CASSWDGQALHF	TGTGCCAGCAGCTGGGACGGCCAAGCCCTCCACTTT
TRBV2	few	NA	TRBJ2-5	CASSSDLGEETQYF	TGTGCCAGCAGTTCCGACCTGGGAGAAGAGACCCAGTACTTC
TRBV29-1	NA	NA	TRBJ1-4	CSVGLSGTGEKLFF	TGCAGCGTTGGTCTCTCGGGCACAGGCGAAAAACTGTTTTTT
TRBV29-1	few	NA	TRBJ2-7	CSARTDSYEQYF	TGCAGCGCCAGGACGGACTCCTACGAGCAGTACTTC
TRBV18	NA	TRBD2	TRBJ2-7	CASSPVPGLADRSSYEQYF	TGTGCCAGCTCACCCGTCCCGGGACTAGCGGATAGGAGCTCCTACGAGCAGTACTTC
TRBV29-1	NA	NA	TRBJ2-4	CSVEASGVAKNIQYF	TGCAGCGTTGAAGCTTCAGGGGTAGCCAAAAACATTCAGTACTTC
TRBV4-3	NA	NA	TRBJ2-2	CASSQDFRAGELFF	TGCGCCAGCAGCCAAGATTTCCGGGCCGGGGAGCTGTTTTTT
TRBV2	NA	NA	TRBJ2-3	CASSLNTDTQYF	TGTGCCAGCAGTCTAAACACAGATACGCAGTATTTT
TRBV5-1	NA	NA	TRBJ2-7	CASSLARASYEQYF	TGCGCCAGCAGCTTGGCGAGGGCATCCTACGAGCAGTACTTC
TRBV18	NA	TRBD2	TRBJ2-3	CASSGIAGDADTQYF	TGTGCCAGCTCGGGGATAGCGGGAGACGCAGATACGCAGTATTTT
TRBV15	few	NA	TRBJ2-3	CATSRDRAPGAQYF	TGTGCCACCAGCAGAGATAGAGCCCCCGGGGCGCAGTATTTT
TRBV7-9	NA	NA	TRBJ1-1	CASRAGPLNTEAFF	TGTGCCAGCAGGGCAGGGCCCTTGAACACTGAAGCTTTCTTT
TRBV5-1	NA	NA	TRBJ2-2	CASSLVNTGELFF	TGCGCCAGCAGCTTGGTGAACACCGGGGAGCTGTTTTTT
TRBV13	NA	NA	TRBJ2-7	CASSNRRVENEQYF	TGTGCCAGCAGCAACCGACGGGTCGAGAACGAGCAGTACTTC
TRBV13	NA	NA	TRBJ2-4	CASSLRVLAKNIQYF	TGTGCCAGCAGCCTCAGGGTTTTAGCCAAAAACATTCAGTACTTC
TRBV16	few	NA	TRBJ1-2	CASSRPEAEPYGYTF	TGTGCCAGCAGCCGCCCCGAGGCAGAACCTTATGGCTACACCTTC
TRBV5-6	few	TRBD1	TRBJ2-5	CASSQGAQETQYF	TGTGCCAGCAGCCAGGGGGCTCAAGAGACCCAGTACTTC
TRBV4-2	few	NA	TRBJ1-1	CASSQAGRGAEAFF	TGTGCCAGCAGCCAAGCCGGGAGAGGGGCTGAAGCTTTCTTT
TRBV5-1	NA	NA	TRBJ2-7	CASSLEGIGVDEQYF	TGCGCCAGCAGCTTGGAAGGGATTGGCGTGGACGAGCAGTACTTC
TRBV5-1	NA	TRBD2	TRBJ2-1	CASSLAGLAGAEQFF	TGCGCCAGCAGCTTGGCGGGACTAGCGGGAGCTGAGCAGTTCTTC
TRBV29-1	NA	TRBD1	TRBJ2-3	CSVPFGTGMGDTQYF	TGCAGCGTGCCCTTCGGGACAGGGATGGGAGATACGCAGTATTTT